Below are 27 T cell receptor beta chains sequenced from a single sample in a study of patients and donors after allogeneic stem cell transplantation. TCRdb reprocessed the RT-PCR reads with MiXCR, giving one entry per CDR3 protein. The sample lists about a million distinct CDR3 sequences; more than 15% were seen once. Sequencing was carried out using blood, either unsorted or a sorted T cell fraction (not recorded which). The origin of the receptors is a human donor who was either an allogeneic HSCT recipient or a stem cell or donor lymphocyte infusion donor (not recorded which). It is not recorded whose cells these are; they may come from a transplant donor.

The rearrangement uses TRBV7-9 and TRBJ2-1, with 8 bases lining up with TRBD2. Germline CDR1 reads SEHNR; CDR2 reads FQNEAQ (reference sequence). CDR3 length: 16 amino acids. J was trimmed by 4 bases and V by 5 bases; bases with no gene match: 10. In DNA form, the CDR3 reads TGTGCCAGCAGCACAGTAAGGACTAGCTCTTACAATGAGCAGTTCTTC. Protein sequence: CASSTVRTSSYNEQFF.

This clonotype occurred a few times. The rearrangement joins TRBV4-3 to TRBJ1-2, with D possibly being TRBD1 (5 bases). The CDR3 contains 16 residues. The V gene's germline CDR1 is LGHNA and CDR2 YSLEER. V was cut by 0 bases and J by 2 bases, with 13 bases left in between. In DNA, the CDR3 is TGCGCCAGCAGCCAAGATAGGGGAGGGGTAAACTATGGCTACACCTTC. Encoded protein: CASSQDRGGVNYGYTF.

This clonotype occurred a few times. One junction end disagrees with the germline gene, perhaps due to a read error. CDR3 nucleotides: TGTGCCGGCAGCAAGTGGGGGCCGGGCACCGGGGAGCTGTTTTTT. Residues: CAGSKWGPGTGELFF. The J gene is TRBJ2-2, the V gene TRBV7-9, with TRBD1 as a possible D gene (6 bases). The CDR3 spans 15 residues. The germline V gene encodes CDR1 SEHNR and CDR2 FQNEAQ (reference sequence).

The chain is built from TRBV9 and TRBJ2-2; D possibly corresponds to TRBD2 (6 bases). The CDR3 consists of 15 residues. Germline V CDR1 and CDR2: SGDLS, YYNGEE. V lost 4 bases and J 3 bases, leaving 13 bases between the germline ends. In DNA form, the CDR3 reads TGTGCCAGCAGCACCCCGGGGGTGGACACCGGGGAGCTGTTTTTT. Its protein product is CASSTPGVDTGELFF.

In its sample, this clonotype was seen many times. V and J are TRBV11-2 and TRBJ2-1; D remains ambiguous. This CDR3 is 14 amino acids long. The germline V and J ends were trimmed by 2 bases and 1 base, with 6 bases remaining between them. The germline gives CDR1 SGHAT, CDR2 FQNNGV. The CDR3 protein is CASSLRISYNEQFF. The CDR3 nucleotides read TGTGCCAGCAGCTTAAGGATATCCTACAATGAGCAGTTCTTC.

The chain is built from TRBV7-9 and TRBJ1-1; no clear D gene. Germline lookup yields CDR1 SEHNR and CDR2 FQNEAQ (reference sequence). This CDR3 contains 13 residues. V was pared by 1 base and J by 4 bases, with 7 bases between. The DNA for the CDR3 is TGTGCCAGCAGCTTAGTCGCCACCACTGAAGCTTTCTTT. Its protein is CASSLVATTEAFF.

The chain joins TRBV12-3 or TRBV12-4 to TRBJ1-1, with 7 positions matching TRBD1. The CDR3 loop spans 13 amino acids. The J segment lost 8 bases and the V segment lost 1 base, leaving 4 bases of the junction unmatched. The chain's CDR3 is CASSLVKGAEAFF. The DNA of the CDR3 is TGTGCCAGCAGTTTAGTCAAGGGGGCCGAAGCTTTCTTT.

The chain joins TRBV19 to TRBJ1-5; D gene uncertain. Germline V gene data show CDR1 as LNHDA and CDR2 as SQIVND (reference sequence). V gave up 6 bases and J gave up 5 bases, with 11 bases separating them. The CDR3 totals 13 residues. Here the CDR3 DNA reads TGTGCCAGTAGCCTATTCAGTGATCAGCCCCAGCATTTT. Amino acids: CASSLFSDQPQHF.

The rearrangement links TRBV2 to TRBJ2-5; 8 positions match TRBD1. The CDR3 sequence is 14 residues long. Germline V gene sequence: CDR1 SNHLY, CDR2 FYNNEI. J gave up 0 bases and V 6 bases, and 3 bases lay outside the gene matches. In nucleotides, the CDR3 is TGTGCCAGCAGGGACAGGGTTTACCAAGAGACCCAGTACTTC. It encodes CASRDRVYQETQYF.

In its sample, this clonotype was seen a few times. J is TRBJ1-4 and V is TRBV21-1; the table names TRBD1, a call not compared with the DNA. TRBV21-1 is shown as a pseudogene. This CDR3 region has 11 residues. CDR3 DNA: TGTGCCAGCAGCAAAGTAGACAGCGAATTGTTT. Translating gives CASSKVDSELF.

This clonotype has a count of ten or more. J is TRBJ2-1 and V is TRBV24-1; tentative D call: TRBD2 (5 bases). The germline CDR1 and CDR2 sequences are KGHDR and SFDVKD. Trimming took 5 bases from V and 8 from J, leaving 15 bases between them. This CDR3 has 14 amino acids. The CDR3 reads CATSGKLAVHEQFF. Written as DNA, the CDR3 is TGTGCCACCAGTGGGAAGCTAGCAGTCCATGAGCAGTTCTTC.

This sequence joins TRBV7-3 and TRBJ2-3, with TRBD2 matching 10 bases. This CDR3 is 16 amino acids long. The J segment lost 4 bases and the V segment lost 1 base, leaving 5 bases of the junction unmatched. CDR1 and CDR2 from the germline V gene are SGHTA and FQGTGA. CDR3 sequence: CASSLNSGGLPDTQYF. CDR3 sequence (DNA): TGTGCCAGCAGCTTAAATAGCGGGGGGTTACCAGATACGCAGTATTTT.

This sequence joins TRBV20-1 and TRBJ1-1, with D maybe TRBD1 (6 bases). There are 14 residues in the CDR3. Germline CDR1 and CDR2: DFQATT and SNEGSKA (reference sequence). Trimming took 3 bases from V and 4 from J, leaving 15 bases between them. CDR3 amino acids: CSASSHRASTEAFF. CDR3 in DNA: TGCAGTGCTAGTTCCCACAGGGCTAGCACTGAAGCTTTCTTT.

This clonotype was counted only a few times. The CDR3, as DNA: TGCGCCAGCACCAAAAACGTCCGGACAGTAACGAACACCGGGGAGCTGTTTTTT. It specifies CASTKNVRTVTNTGELFF. The chain employs TRBV4-1 and TRBJ2-2, with D perhaps matching TRBD1 (6 bases). The V and J ends lost 7 bases and 0 bases respectively, with 21 bases between them. Germline V gives CDR1 MGHRA, CDR2 YSYEKL. The CDR3 covers 18 residues.

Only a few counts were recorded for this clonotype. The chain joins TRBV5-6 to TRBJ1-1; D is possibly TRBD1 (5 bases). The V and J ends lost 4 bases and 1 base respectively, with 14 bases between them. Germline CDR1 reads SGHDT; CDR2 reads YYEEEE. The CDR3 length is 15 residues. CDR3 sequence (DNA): TGTGCCAGCAGCCAAGATTGGACACCGAACACTGAAGCTTTCTTT. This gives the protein CASSQDWTPNTEAFF.

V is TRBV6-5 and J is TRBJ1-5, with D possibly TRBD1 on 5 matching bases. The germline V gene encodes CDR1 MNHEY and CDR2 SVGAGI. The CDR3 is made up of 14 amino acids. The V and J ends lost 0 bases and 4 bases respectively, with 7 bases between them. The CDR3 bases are TGTGCCAGCAGTTACTCGGGGCGGAATCAGCCCCAGCATTTT. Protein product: CASSYSGRNQPQHF.

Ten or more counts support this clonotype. CDR3 protein: CASTGTGELFF. Here the CDR3 DNA reads TGTGCCAGCACGGGGACCGGGGAGCTGTTTTTT. The chain uses TRBV12-3 or TRBV12-4 and TRBJ2-2; D perhaps matches TRBD2 (5 bases). Trimming took 7 bases from V and 5 from J, leaving 5 bases between them. This CDR3 is 11 amino acids long.

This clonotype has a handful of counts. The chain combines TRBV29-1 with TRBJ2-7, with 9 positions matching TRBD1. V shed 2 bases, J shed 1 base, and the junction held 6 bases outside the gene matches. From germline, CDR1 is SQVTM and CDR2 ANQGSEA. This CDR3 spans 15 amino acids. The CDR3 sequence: CSVELQGAKSYEQYF. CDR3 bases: TGCAGCGTTGAATTACAGGGGGCGAAGTCCTACGAGCAGTACTTC.

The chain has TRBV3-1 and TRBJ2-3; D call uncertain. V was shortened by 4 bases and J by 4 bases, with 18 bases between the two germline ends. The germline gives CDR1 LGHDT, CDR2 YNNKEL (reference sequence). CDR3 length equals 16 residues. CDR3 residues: CASSRLWGRVPDTQYF. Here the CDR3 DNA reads TGTGCCAGCAGCCGTTTGTGGGGTAGGGTTCCAGATACGCAGTATTTT.

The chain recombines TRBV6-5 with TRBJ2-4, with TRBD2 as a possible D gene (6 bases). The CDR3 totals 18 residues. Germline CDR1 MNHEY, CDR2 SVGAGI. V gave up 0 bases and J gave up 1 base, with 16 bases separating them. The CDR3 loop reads CASSYSREARDAKNIQYF. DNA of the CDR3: TGTGCCAGCAGTTACTCGAGGGAGGCCAGGGACGCCAAAAACATTCAGTACTTC.

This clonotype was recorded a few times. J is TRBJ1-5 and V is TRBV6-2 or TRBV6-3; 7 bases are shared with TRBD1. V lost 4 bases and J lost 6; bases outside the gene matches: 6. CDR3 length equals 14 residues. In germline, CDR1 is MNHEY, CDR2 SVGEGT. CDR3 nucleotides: TGTGCCAGCAGTTCGTACAGGGGAAGTCAGCCCCAGCATTTT. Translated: CASSSYRGSQPQHF.

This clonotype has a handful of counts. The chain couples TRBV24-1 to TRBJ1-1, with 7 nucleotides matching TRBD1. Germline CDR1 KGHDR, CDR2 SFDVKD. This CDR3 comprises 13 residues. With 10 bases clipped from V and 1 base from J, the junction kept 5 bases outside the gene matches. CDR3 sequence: CATSTGSNTEAFF. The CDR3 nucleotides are TGTGCCACTTCGACAGGGTCGAACACTGAAGCTTTCTTT.

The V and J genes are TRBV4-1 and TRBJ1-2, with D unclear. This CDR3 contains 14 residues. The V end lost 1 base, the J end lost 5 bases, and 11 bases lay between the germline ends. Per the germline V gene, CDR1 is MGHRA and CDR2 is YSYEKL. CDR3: CASSQAVVEYGYTF. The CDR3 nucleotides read TGCGCCAGCAGCCAAGCGGTCGTTGAATATGGCTACACCTTC.

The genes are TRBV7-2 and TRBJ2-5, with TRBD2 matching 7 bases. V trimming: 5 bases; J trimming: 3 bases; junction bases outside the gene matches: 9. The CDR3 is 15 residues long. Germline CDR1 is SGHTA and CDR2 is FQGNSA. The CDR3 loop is CASSPSRAGKETQYF. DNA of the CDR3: TGTGCCAGCAGCCCCTCACGAGCGGGGAAAGAGACCCAGTACTTC.

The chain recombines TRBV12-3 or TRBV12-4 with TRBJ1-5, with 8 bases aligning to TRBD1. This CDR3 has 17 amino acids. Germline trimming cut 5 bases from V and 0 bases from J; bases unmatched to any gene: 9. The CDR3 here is CASSLQGGFGSNQPQHF. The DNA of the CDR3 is TGTGCCAGCAGTCTACAGGGGGGGTTCGGTAGCAATCAGCCCCAGCATTTT.

The CDR3 is CATSRDEVGRSRADTQYF. CDR3 nucleotides: TGTGCCACCAGCAGAGATGAGGTGGGGCGTAGTAGGGCAGATACGCAGTATTTT. J is TRBJ2-3 and V is TRBV15, with D possibly being TRBD1 (5 bases). This CDR3 comprises 18 residues. Germline assignment: CDR1 LNHNV and CDR2 YYDKDF (reference sequence). Trimming cost V 0 bases and J 4 bases, with 20 bases left between them.

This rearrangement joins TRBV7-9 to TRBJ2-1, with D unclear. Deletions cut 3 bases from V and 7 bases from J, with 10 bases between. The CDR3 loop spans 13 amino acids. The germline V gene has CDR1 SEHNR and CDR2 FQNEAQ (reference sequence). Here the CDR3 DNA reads TGTGCCAGCAGCTTTAGCATGGGGAATGAGCAGTTCTTC. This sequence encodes CASSFSMGNEQFF.